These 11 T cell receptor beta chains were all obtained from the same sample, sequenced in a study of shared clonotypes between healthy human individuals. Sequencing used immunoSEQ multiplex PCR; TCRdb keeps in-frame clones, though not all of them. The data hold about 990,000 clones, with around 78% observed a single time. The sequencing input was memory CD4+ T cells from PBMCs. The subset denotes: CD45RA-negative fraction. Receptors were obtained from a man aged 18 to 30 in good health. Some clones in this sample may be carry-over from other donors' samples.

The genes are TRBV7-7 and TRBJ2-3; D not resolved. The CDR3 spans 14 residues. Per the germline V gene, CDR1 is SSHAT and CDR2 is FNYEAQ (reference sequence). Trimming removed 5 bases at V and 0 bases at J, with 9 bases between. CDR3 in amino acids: CASSPDVSTDTQYF. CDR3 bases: TGTGCCAGCAGCCCTGACGTTAGCACAGATACGCAGTATTTT.

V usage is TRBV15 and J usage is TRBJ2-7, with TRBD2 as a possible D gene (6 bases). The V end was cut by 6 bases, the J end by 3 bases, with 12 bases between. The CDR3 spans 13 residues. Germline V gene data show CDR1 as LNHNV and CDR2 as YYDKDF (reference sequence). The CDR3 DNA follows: TGTGCCACCAGAGGCGGGGAACACTACGAGCAGTACTTC. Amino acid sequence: CATRGGEHYEQYF.

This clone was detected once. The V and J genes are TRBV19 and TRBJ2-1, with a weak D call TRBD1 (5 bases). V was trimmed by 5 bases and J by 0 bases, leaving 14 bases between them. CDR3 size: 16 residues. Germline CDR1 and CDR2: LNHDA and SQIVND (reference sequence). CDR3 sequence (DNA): TGTGCCAGTAGTGTAACAGGTTCTAGCTCCTACAATGAGCAGTTCTTC. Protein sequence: CASSVTGSSSYNEQFF. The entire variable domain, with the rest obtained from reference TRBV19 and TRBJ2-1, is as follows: DGGITQSPKYLFRKEGQNVTLSCEQNLNHDAMYWYRQDPGQGLRLIYYSQIVNDFQKGDIAEGYSVSREKKESFPLTVTSAQKNPTAFYLCASSVTGSSSYNEQFFGPGTRLTVL.

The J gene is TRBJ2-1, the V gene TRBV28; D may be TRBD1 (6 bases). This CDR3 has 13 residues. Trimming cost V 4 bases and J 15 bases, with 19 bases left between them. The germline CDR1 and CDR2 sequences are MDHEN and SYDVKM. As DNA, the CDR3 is TGTGCCAGCAGTTCTGGGGGAAACAGGGACGGGTTCTTC. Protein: CASSSGGNRDGFF.

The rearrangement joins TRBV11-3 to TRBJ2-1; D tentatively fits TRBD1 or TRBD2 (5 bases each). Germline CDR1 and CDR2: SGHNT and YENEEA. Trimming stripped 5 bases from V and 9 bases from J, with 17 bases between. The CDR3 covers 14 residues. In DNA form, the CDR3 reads TGTGCCAGCAGCCGAGAGGGGTTGAGTATTGAGCAGTTCTTC. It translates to CASSREGLSIEQFF.

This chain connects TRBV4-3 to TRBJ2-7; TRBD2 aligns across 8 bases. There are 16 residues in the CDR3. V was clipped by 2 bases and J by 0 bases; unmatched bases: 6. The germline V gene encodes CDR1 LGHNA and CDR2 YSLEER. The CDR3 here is CASSQTRGGSSYEQYF. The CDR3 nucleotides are TGCGCCAGCAGCCAAACCCGGGGGGGATCCTCCTACGAGCAGTACTTC.

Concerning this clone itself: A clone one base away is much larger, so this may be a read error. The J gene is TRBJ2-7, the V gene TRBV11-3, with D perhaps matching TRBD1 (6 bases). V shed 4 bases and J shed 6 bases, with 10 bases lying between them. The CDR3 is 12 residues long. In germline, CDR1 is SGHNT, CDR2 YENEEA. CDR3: CASSSQGSEQYF. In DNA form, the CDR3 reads TGTGCCAGCAGCTCACAGGGTTCCGAGCAGTACTTC.

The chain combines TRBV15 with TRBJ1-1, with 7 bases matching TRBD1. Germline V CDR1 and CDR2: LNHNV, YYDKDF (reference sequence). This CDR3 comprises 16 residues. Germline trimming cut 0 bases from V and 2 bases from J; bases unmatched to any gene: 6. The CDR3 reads CATSREAGTVNTEAFF. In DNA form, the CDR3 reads TGTGCCACCAGCAGAGAAGCTGGGACAGTAAACACTGAAGCTTTCTTT.

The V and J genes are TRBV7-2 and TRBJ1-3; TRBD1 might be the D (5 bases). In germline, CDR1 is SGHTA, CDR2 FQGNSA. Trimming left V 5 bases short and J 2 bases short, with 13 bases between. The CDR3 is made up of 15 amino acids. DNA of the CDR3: TGTGCCAGCAGCCAATCAATAGGGGCTGGAAACACCATATATTTT. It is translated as CASSQSIGAGNTIYF.

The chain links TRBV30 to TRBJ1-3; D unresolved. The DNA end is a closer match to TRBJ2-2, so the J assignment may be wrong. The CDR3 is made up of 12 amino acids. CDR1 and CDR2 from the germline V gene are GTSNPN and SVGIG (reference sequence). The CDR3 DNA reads TGTGCCTGGAGTGTACCGGTAACGGAGCTGTTTTTT. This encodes CAWSVPVTELFF.

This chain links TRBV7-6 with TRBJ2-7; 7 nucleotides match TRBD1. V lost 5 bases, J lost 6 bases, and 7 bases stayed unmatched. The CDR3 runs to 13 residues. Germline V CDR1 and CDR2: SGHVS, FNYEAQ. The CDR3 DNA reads TGTGCCAGCAGCCCCCAGACAGGGCTCGAGCAGTACTTC. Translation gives CASSPQTGLEQYF.